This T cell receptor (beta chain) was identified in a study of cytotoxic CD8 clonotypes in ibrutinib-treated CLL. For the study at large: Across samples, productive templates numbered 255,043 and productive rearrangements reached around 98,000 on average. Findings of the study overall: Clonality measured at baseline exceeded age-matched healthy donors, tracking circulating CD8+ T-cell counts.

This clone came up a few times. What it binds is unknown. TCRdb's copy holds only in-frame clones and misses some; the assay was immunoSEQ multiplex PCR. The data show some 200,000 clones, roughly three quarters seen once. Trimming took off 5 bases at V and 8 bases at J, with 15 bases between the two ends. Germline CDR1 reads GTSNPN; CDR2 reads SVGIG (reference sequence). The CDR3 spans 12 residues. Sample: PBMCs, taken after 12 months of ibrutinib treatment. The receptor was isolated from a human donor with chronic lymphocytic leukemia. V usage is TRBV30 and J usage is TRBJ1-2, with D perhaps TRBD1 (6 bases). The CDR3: CAWASGARGYTF. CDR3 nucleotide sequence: TGTGCCTGGGCCTCAGGGGCTAGGGGCTACACCTTC. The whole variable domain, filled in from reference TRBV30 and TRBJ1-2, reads SQTIHQWPATLVQPVGSPLSLECTVEGTSNPNLYWYRQAAGRGLQLLFYSVGIGQISSEVPQNLSASRPQDRQFILSSKKLLLSDSGFYLCAWASGARGYTFGSGTRLTVV.